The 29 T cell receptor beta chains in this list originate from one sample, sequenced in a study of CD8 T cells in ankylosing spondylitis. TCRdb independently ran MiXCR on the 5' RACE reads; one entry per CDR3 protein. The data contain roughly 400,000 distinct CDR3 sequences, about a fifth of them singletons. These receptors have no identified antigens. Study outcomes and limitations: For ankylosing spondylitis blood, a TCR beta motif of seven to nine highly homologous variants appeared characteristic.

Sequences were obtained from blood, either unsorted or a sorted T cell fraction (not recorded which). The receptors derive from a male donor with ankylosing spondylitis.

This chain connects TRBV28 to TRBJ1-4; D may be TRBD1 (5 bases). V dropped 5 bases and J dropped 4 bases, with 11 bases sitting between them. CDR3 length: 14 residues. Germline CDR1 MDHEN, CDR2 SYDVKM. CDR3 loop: CASSPTGLNEKLFF. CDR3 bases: TGTGCCAGCAGTCCGACGGGACTTAATGAAAAACTGTTTTTT.

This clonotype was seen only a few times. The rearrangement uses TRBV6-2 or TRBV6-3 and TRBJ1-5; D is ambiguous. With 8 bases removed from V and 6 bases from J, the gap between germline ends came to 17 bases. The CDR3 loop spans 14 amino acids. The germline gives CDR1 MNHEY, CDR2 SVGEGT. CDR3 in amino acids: CASSSRVWGQPQHF. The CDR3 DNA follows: TGTGCCAGCTCCTCTAGGGTTTGGGGTCAGCCCCAGCATTTT.

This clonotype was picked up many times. The CDR3 DNA is TGTGCCAGCAGCCAGACCTACGAGCAGTACTTC. Its protein product is CASSQTYEQYF. This sequence joins TRBV6-2 or TRBV6-3 and TRBJ2-7; D is unclear. V shed 6 bases and J shed 2 bases, with 5 bases lying between them. Germline V gives CDR1 MNHEY, CDR2 SVGEGT. The CDR3 runs to 11 residues.

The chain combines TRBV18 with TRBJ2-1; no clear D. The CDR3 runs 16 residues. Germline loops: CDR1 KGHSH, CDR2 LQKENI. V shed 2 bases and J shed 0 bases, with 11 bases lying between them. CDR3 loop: CASSPKLLSSYNEQFF. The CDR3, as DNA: TGTGCCAGCTCACCAAAACTGCTAAGCTCCTACAATGAGCAGTTCTTC.

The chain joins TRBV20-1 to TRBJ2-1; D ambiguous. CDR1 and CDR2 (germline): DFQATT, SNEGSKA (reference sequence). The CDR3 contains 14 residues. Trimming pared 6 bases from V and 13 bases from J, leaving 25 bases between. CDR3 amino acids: CSALYSSVIRPQFF. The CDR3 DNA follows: TGCAGTGCCCTATATAGCTCGGTGATCCGGCCTCAGTTCTTC.

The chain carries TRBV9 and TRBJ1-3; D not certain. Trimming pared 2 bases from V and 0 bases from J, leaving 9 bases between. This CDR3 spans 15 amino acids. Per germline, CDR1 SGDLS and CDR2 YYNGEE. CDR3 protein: CASSVSPNSGNTIYF. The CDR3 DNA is TGTGCCAGCAGCGTTAGTCCAAACTCTGGAAACACCATATATTTT. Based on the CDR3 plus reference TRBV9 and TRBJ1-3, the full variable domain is DSGVTQTPKHLITATGQRVTLRCSPRSGDLSVYWYQQSLDQGLQFLIQYYNGEERAKGNILERFSAQQFPDLHSELNLSSLELGDSALYFCASSVSPNSGNTIYFGEGSWLTVV.

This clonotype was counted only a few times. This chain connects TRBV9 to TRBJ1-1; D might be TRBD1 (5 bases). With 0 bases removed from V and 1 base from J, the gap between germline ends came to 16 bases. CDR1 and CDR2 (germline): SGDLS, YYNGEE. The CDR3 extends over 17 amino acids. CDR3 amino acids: CASSVGPGGGENTEAFF. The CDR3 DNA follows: TGTGCCAGCAGCGTAGGACCCGGGGGTGGGGAGAACACTGAAGCTTTCTTT.

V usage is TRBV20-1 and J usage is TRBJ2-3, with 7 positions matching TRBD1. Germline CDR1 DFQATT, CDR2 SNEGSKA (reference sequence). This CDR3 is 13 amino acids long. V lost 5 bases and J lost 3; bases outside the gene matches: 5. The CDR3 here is CSAGRQGTDTQYF. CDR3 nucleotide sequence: TGCAGTGCTGGGCGACAGGGAACAGATACGCAGTATTTT.

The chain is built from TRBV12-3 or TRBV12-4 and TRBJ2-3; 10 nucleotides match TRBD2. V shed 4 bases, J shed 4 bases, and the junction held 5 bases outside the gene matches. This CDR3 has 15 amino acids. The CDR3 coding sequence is TGTGCCAGCAGTTCGGCTAGCGGGAGCCCAGATACGCAGTATTTT. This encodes CASSSASGSPDTQYF.

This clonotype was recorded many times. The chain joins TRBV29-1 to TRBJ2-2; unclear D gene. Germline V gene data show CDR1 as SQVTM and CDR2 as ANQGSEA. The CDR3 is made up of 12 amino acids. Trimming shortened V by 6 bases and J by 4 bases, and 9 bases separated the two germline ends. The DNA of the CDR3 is TGCAGCGTACAGCGCAGCACCGGGGAGCTGTTTTTT. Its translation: CSVQRSTGELFF.

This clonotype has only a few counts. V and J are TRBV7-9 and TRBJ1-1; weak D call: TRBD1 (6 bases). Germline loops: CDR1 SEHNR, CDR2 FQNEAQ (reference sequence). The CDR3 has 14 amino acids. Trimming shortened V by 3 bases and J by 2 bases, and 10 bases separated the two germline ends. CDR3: CASSFPGANTEAFF. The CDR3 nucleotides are TGTGCCAGCAGCTTTCCAGGGGCTAACACTGAAGCTTTCTTT.

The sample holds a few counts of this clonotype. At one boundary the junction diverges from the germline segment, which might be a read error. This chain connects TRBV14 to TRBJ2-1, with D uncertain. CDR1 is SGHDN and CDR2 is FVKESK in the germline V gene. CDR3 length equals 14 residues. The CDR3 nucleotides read TGTGCCAGCACCCAAGGGTACAACTACAATGAGCAGTTCTTC. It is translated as CASTQGYNYNEQFF.

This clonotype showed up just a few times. CDR3 amino acids: CASSRTSGAYNEQFF. The CDR3 bases are TGCGCCAGCAGCCGGACTAGCGGGGCTTACAATGAGCAGTTCTTC. This chain connects TRBV5-1 to TRBJ2-1, with TRBD2 matching 12 bases. This CDR3 is 15 amino acids long. The germline gives CDR1 SGHRS, CDR2 YFSETQ. Germline trimming cut 4 bases from V and 4 bases from J; bases unmatched to any gene: 3.

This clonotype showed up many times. For the CDR3, the DNA is TGTGCCAGCAGTGAGACTAGCGGGAACCTAGCCAAAAACATTCAGTACTTC. Amino acids: CASSETSGNLAKNIQYF. V gene TRBV5-6 combines with J gene TRBJ2-4, with TRBD2 matching over 11 bases. The V gene end was trimmed by 5 bases and the J gene end by 0 bases; junction bases not matched to a gene: 7. CDR3 length: 17 residues. CDR1 and CDR2 (germline): SGHDT, YYEEEE.

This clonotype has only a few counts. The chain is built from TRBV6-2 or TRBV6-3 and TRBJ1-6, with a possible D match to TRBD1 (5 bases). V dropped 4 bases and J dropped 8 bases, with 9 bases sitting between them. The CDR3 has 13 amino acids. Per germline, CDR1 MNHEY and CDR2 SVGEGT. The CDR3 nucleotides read TGTGCCAGCAGTTCGGACACCTATTCACCCCTCCACTTT. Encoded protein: CASSSDTYSPLHF.

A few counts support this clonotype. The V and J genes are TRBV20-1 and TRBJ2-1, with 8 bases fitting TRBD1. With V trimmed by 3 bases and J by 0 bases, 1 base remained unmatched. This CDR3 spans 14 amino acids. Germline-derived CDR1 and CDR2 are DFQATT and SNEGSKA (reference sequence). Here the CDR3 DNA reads TGCAGTGCTAGGACAGGGGTCTCCTACAATGAGCAGTTCTTC. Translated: CSARTGVSYNEQFF.

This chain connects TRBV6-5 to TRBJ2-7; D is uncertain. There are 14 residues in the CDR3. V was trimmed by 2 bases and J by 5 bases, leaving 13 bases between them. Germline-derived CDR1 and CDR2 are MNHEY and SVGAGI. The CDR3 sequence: CASSYRVAVHEQYF. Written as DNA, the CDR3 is TGTGCCAGCAGTTACAGGGTCGCTGTCCACGAGCAGTACTTC.

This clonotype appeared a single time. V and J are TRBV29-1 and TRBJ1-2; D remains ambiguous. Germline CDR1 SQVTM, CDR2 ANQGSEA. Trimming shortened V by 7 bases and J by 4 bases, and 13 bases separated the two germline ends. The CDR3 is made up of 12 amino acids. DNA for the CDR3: TGCAGCGCTACGGACCGCGGCTATGGCTACACCTTC. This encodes CSATDRGYGYTF.

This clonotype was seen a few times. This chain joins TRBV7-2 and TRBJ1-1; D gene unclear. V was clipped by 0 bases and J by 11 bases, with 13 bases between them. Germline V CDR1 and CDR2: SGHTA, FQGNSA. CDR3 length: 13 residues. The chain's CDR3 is CASSLARSVEAFF. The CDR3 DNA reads TGTGCCAGCAGCTTAGCCCGCAGTGTGGAGGCTTTCTTT. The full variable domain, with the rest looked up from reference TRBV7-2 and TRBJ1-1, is GAGVSQSPSNKVTEKGKDVELRCDPISGHTALYWYRQSLGQGLEFLIYFQGNSAPDKSGLPSDRFSAERTGGSVSTLTIQRTQQEDSAVYLCASSLARSVEAFFGQGTRLTVV.

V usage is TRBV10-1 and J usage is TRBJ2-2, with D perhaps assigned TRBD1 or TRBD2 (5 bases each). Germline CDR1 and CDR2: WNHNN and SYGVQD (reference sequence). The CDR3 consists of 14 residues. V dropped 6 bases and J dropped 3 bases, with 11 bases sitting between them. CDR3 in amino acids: CASRERGDTGELFF. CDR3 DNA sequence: TGCGCCAGCAGGGAGAGGGGCGACACCGGGGAGCTGTTTTTT.

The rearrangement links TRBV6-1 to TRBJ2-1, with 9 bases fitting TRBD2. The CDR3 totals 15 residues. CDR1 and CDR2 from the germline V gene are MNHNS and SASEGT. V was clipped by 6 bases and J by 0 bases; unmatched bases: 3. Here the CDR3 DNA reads TGTGCCAGCAGAGATAGCGGGAGCTCCTACAATGAGCAGTTCTTC. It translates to CASRDSGSSYNEQFF.

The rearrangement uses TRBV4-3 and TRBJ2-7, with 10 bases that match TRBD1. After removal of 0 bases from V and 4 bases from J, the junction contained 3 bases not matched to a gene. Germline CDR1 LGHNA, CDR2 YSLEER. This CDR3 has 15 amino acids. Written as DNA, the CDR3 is TGCGCCAGCAGCCAAGATAGACAGGGGGCTTACGAGCAGTACTTC. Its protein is CASSQDRQGAYEQYF.

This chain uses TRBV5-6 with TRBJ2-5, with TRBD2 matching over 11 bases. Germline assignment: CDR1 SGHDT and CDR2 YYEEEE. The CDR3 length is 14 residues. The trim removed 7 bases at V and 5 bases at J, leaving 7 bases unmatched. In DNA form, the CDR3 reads TGTGCCAGCTCCAGACTAGCGGGGAGGGAGACCCAGTACTTC. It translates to CASSRLAGRETQYF.

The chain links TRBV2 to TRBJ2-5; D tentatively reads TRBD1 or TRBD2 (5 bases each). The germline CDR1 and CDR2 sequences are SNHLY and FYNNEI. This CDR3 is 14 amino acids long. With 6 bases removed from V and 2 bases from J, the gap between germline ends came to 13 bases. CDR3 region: CASRAGTAQETQYF. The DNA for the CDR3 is TGTGCCAGCAGAGCCGGGACGGCTCAAGAGACCCAGTACTTC.

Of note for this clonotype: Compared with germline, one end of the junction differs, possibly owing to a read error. CDR3 DNA: TGTGCCATCAGTGAGTCGTTAGGGGCTGGAAACTCCATATATTTT. Translated, it gives CAISESLGAGNSIYF. The chain combines TRBV10-3 with TRBJ1-3, with a tentative D call TRBD1 (5 bases). CDR3 length equals 15 residues. Germline V gives CDR1 ENHRY, CDR2 SYGVKD.

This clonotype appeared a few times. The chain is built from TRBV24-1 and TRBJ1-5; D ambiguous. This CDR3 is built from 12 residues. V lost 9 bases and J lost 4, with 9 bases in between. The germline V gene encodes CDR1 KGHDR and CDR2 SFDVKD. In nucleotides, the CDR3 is TGTGCCACCTCCGTGCAGAATCAGCCCCAGCATTTT. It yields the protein CATSVQNQPQHF.

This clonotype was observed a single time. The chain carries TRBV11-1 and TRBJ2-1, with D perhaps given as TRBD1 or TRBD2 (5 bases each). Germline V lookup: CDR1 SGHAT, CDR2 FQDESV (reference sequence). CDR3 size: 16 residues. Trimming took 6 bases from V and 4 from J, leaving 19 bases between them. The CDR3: CASSPGTARYYNEQFF. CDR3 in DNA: TGTGCCAGCAGTCCCGGGACCGCTCGGTATTACAATGAGCAGTTCTTC.

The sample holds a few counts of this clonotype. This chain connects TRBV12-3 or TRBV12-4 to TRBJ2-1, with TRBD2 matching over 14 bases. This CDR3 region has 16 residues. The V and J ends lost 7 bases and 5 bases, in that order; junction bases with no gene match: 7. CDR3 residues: CASTGLAGGNHNEQFF. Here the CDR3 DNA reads TGTGCCAGCACCGGACTAGCGGGAGGAAACCACAATGAGCAGTTCTTC.

CDR3 sequence reads: CASSEIRVWAFF. CDR3 in DNA: TGTGCCAGCAGTGAAATTAGGGTATGGGCTTTCTTT. The J gene is TRBJ1-1, the V gene TRBV6-1; D gene unclear. Germline V lookup: CDR1 MNHNS, CDR2 SASEGT. The CDR3 is made up of 12 amino acids. Trimming took off 2 bases at V and 11 bases at J, with 12 bases between the two ends.